This TCR beta chain was obtained from a study of blood T cell repertoires in COVID-19. About the research overall: PBMCs, B-cell-depleted T cells, or T cells provided the cDNA or gDNA that made up the material.

The data were produced by immunoSEQ multiplex PCR, yet TCRdb's version contains in-frame clones alone and is incomplete. The table lists about 150,000 clones, approximately 80% of them singletons. This sequence was found in a woman in her fifties or sixties with acute or convalescent COVID-19. Material: peripheral blood.

The CDR3 coding sequence is TGTGCCAGCAGTCGACAGGGCCAGGACACTGAAGCTTTCTTT. This gives the protein CASSRQGQDTEAFF. This chain joins TRBV2 and TRBJ1-1, with TRBD1 matching over 7 bases. The ends lost 5 bases at V and 3 bases at J; junction bases unmatched: 6. Germline V gene sequence: CDR1 SNHLY, CDR2 FYNNEI. The CDR3 extends over 14 amino acids.